This entry lists 10 T cell receptor beta chains sequenced from one sample in a study of early T cells in non-severe SARS-CoV-2 infection. TCRdb itself ran the 5' RACE reads through MiXCR, one entry per CDR3 protein. In the table there are 86,000 or so distinct CDR3 sequences, over 12% of which are singletons. Sequences were obtained from whole blood. These receptors all stem from an adult who was a healthcare worker with PCR-confirmed SARS-CoV-2 infection or an uninfected control (not recorded which).

The chain links TRBV19 to TRBJ2-6; D is ambiguous. The CDR3 consists of 16 residues. Germline values: CDR1 LNHDA, CDR2 SQIVND (reference sequence). Trimming took off 5 bases at V and 4 bases at J, with 15 bases between the two ends. The CDR3: CASSFQGGSGANVLTF. CDR3 coding DNA: TGTGCCAGTAGTTTCCAAGGTGGTTCCGGGGCCAACGTCCTGACTTTC.

The sample holds many counts of this clonotype. The chain employs TRBV29-1 and TRBJ1-1; D is perhaps TRBD1 (5 bases). CDR1 is SQVTM and CDR2 is ANQGSEA in the germline V gene. With 4 bases removed from V and 3 bases from J, the gap between germline ends came to 12 bases. The CDR3 runs 13 residues. The CDR3 DNA reads as TGCAGCGTTGGGGCGTCGGGGGACACTGAAGCTTTCTTT. Protein: CSVGASGDTEAFF.

This clonotype was seen more than once but under ten times. This rearrangement joins TRBV5-1 to TRBJ1-2, with D hard to call. The CDR3 contains 16 residues. V lost 0 bases, J lost 6 bases, and 18 bases lay in between. Germline loops: CDR1 SGHRS, CDR2 YFSETQ. The chain's CDR3 is CASSLVFGSSEDGYTF. DNA for the CDR3: TGCGCCAGCAGCTTGGTGTTCGGTTCTAGCGAGGATGGCTACACCTTC.

The chain joins TRBV6-1 to TRBJ1-2; D might be TRBD1 (6 bases). This CDR3 comprises 14 residues. V gave up 8 bases and J gave up 4 bases, with 17 bases separating them. Germline V lookup: CDR1 MNHNS, CDR2 SASEGT. CDR3 loop: CASSGAGEGYGYTF. CDR3 DNA: TGTGCCAGCTCAGGCGCAGGGGAAGGCTATGGCTACACCTTC.

The chain is built from TRBV4-1 and TRBJ2-3; the match to TRBD2 covers 11 bases. The junction had 10 bases not matched to a gene; V was cut back by 1 base and J by 4 bases. The CDR3 is 18 amino acids. CDR1 is MGHRA and CDR2 is YSYEKL in the germline V gene. The CDR3 loop reads CASSQGVAGGLSPDTQYF. The CDR3 region has the DNA TGCGCCAGCAGCCAAGGAGTAGCGGGGGGGCTGAGCCCAGATACGCAGTATTTT.

CDR3 DNA: TGTGCCAGCAGTGGAGGCCCCTATAATTCACCCCTCCACTTT. It translates to CASSGGPYNSPLHF. This rearrangement joins TRBV6-1 to TRBJ1-6; no clear D gene. Looked up from germline, CDR1 is MNHNS and CDR2 is SASEGT. V was trimmed by 4 bases and J by 2 bases, leaving 6 bases between them. This CDR3 spans 14 amino acids.

This clonotype was counted only a few times. The chain recombines TRBV7-2 with TRBJ1-3; 9 bases match TRBD1. CDR3 length equals 16 residues. With V trimmed by 5 bases and J by 1 base, 6 bases remained unmatched. Germline values: CDR1 SGHTA, CDR2 FQGNSA. The CDR3 loop is CASSAWGTGSGNTIYF. CDR3 nucleotide sequence: TGTGCCAGCAGCGCCTGGGGGACAGGGTCTGGAAACACCATATATTTT.

V gene TRBV29-1 combines with J gene TRBJ2-1; the D is unclear. The V end was cut by 6 bases, the J end by 1 base, with 19 bases between. The CDR3 has 16 residues. Germline assignment: CDR1 SQVTM and CDR2 ANQGSEA. The CDR3 sequence: CSVASFVARSYNEQFF. As DNA, the CDR3 is TGCAGCGTAGCCAGTTTTGTGGCTAGGTCCTACAATGAGCAGTTCTTC.

This clonotype was found a few times. This chain connects TRBV2 to TRBJ2-3; weak D call: TRBD2 (7 bases). The CDR3 is 17 amino acids. Trimming cost V 3 bases and J 0 bases, with 16 bases left between them. Germline V lookup: CDR1 SNHLY, CDR2 FYNNEI. CDR3 residues: CASSEPRGTTSTDTQYF. DNA of the CDR3: TGTGCCAGCAGTGAGCCGCGGGGGACAACTAGCACAGATACGCAGTATTTT. The entire variable domain, with the rest obtained from reference TRBV2 and TRBJ2-3, is as follows: EPEVTQTPSHQVTQMGQEVILRCVPISNHLYFYWYRQILGQKVEFLVSFYNNEISEKSEIFDDQFSVERPDGSNFTLKIRSTKLEDSAMYFCASSEPRGTTSTDTQYFGPGTRLTVL.

CDR3: CASSLVRSSNEQFF. DNA for the CDR3: TGTGCCAGCAGTTTGGTGCGGAGTTCTAATGAGCAGTTCTTC. The chain has TRBV27 and TRBJ2-1; D call uncertain. The CDR3 runs 14 residues. CDR1 is MNHEY and CDR2 is SMNVEV in the germline V gene (reference sequence). V was clipped by 3 bases and J by 7 bases, with 13 bases between them.